What follows are 15 T cell receptor beta chains derived from one specimen sequenced in a study of blood T cell repertoires in COVID-19. The method was immunoSEQ multiplex PCR; TCRdb's version includes in-frame clones alone and lacks a portion of them. The sample has 150,000 to 170,000 clones, about 85% seen once. The sequenced material came from peripheral blood. The receptors derive from a man aged 55 to 70 with COVID-19, enrolled during active disease.

The V and J genes are TRBV5-6 and TRBJ1-4, with a possible D match to TRBD1 (6 bases). Germline V gene lookup returns CDR1 SGHDT and CDR2 YYEEEE. The ends were cut back, 0 bases at V and 7 bases at J, with 13 bases in the middle. The CDR3 loop spans 15 amino acids. The CDR3 nucleotides read TGTGCCAGCAGCTTGGCGTCCGGGACACTTGAAAAACTGTTTTTT. It translates to CASSLASGTLEKLFF.

V and J are TRBV29-1 and TRBJ1-5; 9 bases align to TRBD1. Germline V lookup: CDR1 SQVTM, CDR2 ANQGSEA. The CDR3 is made up of 14 amino acids. J was trimmed by 2 bases and V by 6 bases; bases with no gene match: 5. CDR3: CSVITGGGNQPQHF. Written as DNA, the CDR3 is TGCAGCGTGATAACAGGGGGCGGCAATCAGCCCCAGCATTTT.

DNA of the CDR3: TGTGCCAGCAGCCAAGAGGAGTTAAAAAACATTCAGTACTTC. Protein product: CASSQEELKNIQYF. The genes are TRBV3-1 (or the pseudogene TRBV3-2) and TRBJ2-4; D call uncertain. This CDR3 comprises 14 residues. Germline V lookup: CDR1 LGHDT, CDR2 YNNKEL (reference sequence). V lost 0 bases, J lost 4 bases, and 7 bases lay in between.

The chain joins TRBV28 to TRBJ2-1; 12 positions agree with TRBD2. The ends lost 4 bases at V and 6 bases at J; junction bases unmatched: 1. The germline V gene has CDR1 MDHEN and CDR2 SYDVKM. There are 14 residues in the CDR3. CDR3 loop: CASSSGLAGNEQFF. The CDR3 DNA reads as TGTGCCAGCAGTTCGGGACTAGCGGGCAATGAGCAGTTCTTC.

The V call is TRBV12-3 or TRBV12-4, the J call TRBJ1-2, with D unresolved. The CDR3 length is 12 residues. Trimming shortened V by 4 bases and J by 5 bases, and 8 bases separated the two germline ends. CDR3 amino acids: CASSSGMYGYTF. The CDR3 nucleotides read TGTGCCAGCAGTTCCGGGATGTATGGCTACACCTTC.

CDR3 sequence (DNA): TGTGCCACCAGCAGCATTGGACAGGGGTCGGAAGCTTTCTTT. It translates to CATSSIGQGSEAFF. J is TRBJ1-1 and V is TRBV15; 9 bases fit TRBD1. The CDR3 loop spans 14 amino acids. In germline, CDR1 is LNHNV, CDR2 YYDKDF (reference sequence). J was trimmed by 8 bases and V by 3 bases; bases with no gene match: 7.

V gene TRBV7-2 combines with J gene TRBJ2-6; TRBD1 agrees at 9 bases. The CDR3 runs 17 residues. Germline V CDR1 and CDR2: SGHTA, FQGNSA. V lost 4 bases to trimming and J lost 0 bases; unmatched junction nucleotides: 4. The CDR3 here is CASSYRQGDSGANVLTF. As DNA, the CDR3 is TGTGCCAGCAGCTACCGACAGGGGGACTCTGGGGCCAACGTCCTGACTTTC.

The rearrangement joins TRBV4-3 to TRBJ1-1; D uncertain. In germline, CDR1 is LGHNA, CDR2 YSLEER. Trimming removed 0 bases from V and 11 bases from J, with 13 bases in between. CDR3 size: 13 residues. The CDR3 reads CASSQEFGVAAFF. In DNA form, the CDR3 reads TGCGCCAGCAGCCAAGAGTTCGGGGTCGCGGCTTTCTTT.

This rearrangement joins TRBV2 to TRBJ2-7; 9 nucleotides align to TRBD1. Germline CDR1 reads SNHLY; CDR2 reads FYNNEI. The CDR3 is 14 residues long. V was pared by 7 bases and J by 1 base, with 5 bases of the junction left unmatched. DNA of the CDR3: TGTGCCAGCACCACGACAGGGGGTTCCTACGAGCAGTACTTC. Translating it yields CASTTTGGSYEQYF. Variable domain in full (rest from reference TRBV2 and TRBJ2-7): EPEVTQTPSHQVTQMGQEVILRCVPISNHLYFYWYRQILGQKVEFLVSFYNNEISEKSEIFDDQFSVERPDGSNFTLKIRSTKLEDSAMYFCASTTTGGSYEQYFGPGTRLTVT.

The J gene is TRBJ1-5, the V gene TRBV19; maybe TRBD1 (6 bases). Trimming removed 0 bases from V and 1 base from J, with 10 bases in between. CDR1 and CDR2 from the germline V gene are LNHDA and SQIVND (reference sequence). The CDR3 is 16 residues long. The CDR3 sequence is CASSIDGTGSNQPQHF. DNA of the CDR3: TGTGCCAGTAGTATAGATGGTACAGGGAGCAATCAGCCCCAGCATTTT.

The chain uses TRBV18 and TRBJ1-4; D gene ambiguous. Germline V gives CDR1 KGHSH, CDR2 LQKENI. V lost 3 bases, J lost 4 bases, and 6 bases lay in between. CDR3 length: 13 amino acids. The CDR3, as DNA: TGTGCCAGCTCACCCGTGTTTAATGAAAAACTGTTTTTT. Residues: CASSPVFNEKLFF.

The chain has TRBV12-3 or TRBV12-4 and TRBJ1-1, with D possibly matching TRBD1 (6 bases). CDR3 length: 13 residues. The V end was cut by 2 bases, the J end by 5 bases, with 9 bases between. CDR3 sequence: CASSLTGPTEAFF. DNA of the CDR3: TGTGCCAGCAGTTTAACAGGGCCTACTGAAGCTTTCTTT.

On this clone: Other DNA sequences in this sample translate to the same CDR3. V gene TRBV6-2 or TRBV6-3 combines with J gene TRBJ2-5; D gene ambiguous. The V gene's germline CDR1 is MNHEY and CDR2 SVGEGT. Between the trimmed V and J ends, which lost 5 bases and 5 bases, there was a span of 9 bases. This CDR3 is 12 amino acids long. The CDR3 coding sequence is TGTGCCAGCAGTCCCCGCCGGGAGACCCAGTACTTC. Translated, it gives CASSPRRETQYF.

The CDR3 DNA reads TGTGCCAGCAGGAACCTGGGTGGGACATTAAACACTGAAGCTTTCTTT. Protein: CASRNLGGTLNTEAFF. This chain links TRBV5-6 with TRBJ1-1; possibly TRBD1 for D (6 bases). This CDR3 region has 16 residues. CDR1 and CDR2 (germline): SGHDT, YYEEEE. Trimming took 5 bases from V and 2 from J, leaving 19 bases between them.

Of note for this clone: Additional DNA sequences in this sample encode the identical CDR3. The CDR3 nucleotides read TGTGCCAGCAGGCGGACAGGGAGCTCCTACGAGCAGTACTTC. Residues: CASRRTGSSYEQYF. The chain combines TRBV6-5 with TRBJ2-7, with 8 bases matching TRBD1. Germline V gene sequence: CDR1 MNHEY, CDR2 SVGAGI. This CDR3 has 14 amino acids. V shed 6 bases, J shed 0 bases, and the junction held 4 bases outside the gene matches.